This T cell receptor beta chain was captured by sequencing in a study of technical replicates of blood from a few donors. TCRdb's table, derived via immunoSEQ multiplex PCR, lists solely in-frame clones and lacks some. The sample carries approximately 70,000 clones, roughly 98% recorded once. V was trimmed by 0 bases and J by 4 bases, leaving 13 bases between them. Germline V CDR1 and CDR2: MNHEY, SMNVEV (reference sequence). The CDR3 covers 16 residues. This clone was detected only once. The TCR was taken from a human donor in good health. The chain has TRBV27 and TRBJ1-3; weak D call: TRBD1 (6 bases). Sample: T cells isolated from PBMCs. The CDR3 is CASSLSVRGAGNTIYF. The CDR3 nucleotides read TGTGCCAGCAGTTTATCTGTCAGGGGAGCCGGAAACACCATATATTTT.